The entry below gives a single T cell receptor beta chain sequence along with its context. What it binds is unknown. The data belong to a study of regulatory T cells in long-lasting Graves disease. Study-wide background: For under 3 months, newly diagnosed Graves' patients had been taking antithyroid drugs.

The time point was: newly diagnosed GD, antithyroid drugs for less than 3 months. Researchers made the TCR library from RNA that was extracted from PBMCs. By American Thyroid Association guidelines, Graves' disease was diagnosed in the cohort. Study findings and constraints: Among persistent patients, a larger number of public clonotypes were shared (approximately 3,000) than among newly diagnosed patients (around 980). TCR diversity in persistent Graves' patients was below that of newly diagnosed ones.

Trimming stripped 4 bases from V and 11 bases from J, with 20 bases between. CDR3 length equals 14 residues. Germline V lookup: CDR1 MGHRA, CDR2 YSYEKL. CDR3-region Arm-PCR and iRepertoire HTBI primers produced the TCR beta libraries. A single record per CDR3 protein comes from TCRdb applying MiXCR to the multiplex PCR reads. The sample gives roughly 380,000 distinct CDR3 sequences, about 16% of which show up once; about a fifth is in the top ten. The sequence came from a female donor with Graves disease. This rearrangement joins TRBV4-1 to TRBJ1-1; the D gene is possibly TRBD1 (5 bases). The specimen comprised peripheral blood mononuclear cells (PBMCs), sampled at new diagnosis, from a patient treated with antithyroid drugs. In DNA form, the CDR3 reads TGCGCCAGCAGCCTTTCGGGGGGGGGAGAAAGGGCTTTCTTT. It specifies CASSLSGGGERAFF.